The 9 T cell receptor beta chains in this list originate from one sample, sequenced in a study of neurological immune-mediated disorders. As for time point: technical triplicate 2. TCRdb reanalysed the 5' RACE reads using MiXCR and keeps one entry per CDR3 protein. The sample carries roughly 32,000 distinct CDR3 sequences, 13% recorded once. Material for sequencing was CD4+ T cells from blood. The receptors shown here come from a female donor with HTLV-1-associated myelopathy (HAM/TSP).

This clonotype was seen repeatedly, ten times or more. The chain combines TRBV7-8 with TRBJ1-6; the match to TRBD1 covers 9 bases. Trimming took 4 bases from V and 13 from J; bases not matched to a gene: 8. This CDR3 is built from 14 residues. Germline V CDR1 and CDR2: SGHVS, FQNEAQ. The CDR3 reads CASSSWTGEGPLHF. In nucleotides, the CDR3 is TGTGCCAGCAGCTCGTGGACAGGGGAGGGTCCCCTCCACTTT.

The chain recombines TRBV7-2 with TRBJ2-5; D gene ambiguous. V lost 2 bases, J lost 2 bases, and 12 bases lay in between. Germline-derived CDR1 and CDR2 are SGHTA and FQGNSA. The length of the CDR3 is 15 residues. The DNA of the CDR3 is TGTGCCAGCAGCTTATATCTATCCAATCAAGAGACCCAGTACTTC. Translating gives CASSLYLSNQETQYF.

This clonotype came up many times. The chain links TRBV4-2 to TRBJ1-6; D unresolved. The CDR3 covers 17 residues. V lost 0 bases and J 5 bases, leaving 14 bases between the germline ends. The germline V gene has CDR1 LGHNA and CDR2 YNFKEQ. CDR3 bases: TGTGCCAGCAGCCAAGATGCCCTGTCCGCCAATAATTCACCCCTCCACTTT. This encodes CASSQDALSANNSPLHF.

There are many counts of this clonotype. V is TRBV20-1 and J is TRBJ1-6, with D unclear. Trimming took off 6 bases at V and 0 bases at J, with 9 bases between the two ends. The germline gives CDR1 DFQATT, CDR2 SNEGSKA (reference sequence). The CDR3 contains 14 residues. CDR3 sequence: CSAMKTSYNSPLHF. DNA of the CDR3: TGCAGTGCCATGAAAACCTCCTATAATTCACCCCTCCACTTT.

This clonotype was seen ten or more times. This chain joins TRBV6-6 and TRBJ2-3, with TRBD2 matching 9 bases. The CDR3 extends over 15 amino acids. Germline-derived CDR1 and CDR2 are MNHNY and SVGAGI (reference sequence). J gave up 0 bases and V 6 bases, and 4 bases lay outside the gene matches. The CDR3 region is CASSNSGSSTDTQYF. The CDR3 region has the DNA TGTGCCAGCAGCAATAGCGGGAGCAGCACAGATACGCAGTATTTT.

This clonotype was recorded many times. The rearrangement links TRBV7-9 to TRBJ1-4, with 7 bases identical to TRBD1. The CDR3 covers 14 residues. V shed 5 bases and J 7 bases; nucleotides not matched to a gene: 7. Germline V gives CDR1 SEHNR, CDR2 FQNEAQ (reference sequence). The CDR3 loop reads CASSQTGMGEKLFF. As DNA, the CDR3 is TGTGCCAGCAGCCAGACAGGGATGGGTGAAAAACTGTTTTTT.

This clonotype was recorded many times. The chain carries TRBV7-3 and TRBJ2-2, with D tentatively TRBD2 (5 bases). V lost 1 base, J lost 8 bases, and 17 bases lay in between. CDR1 SGHTA and CDR2 FQGTGA come from the germline V gene. The CDR3 has 16 amino acids. CDR3 in amino acids: CASSLSSRLAAGELFF. In DNA, the CDR3 is TGTGCCAGCAGCTTAAGTTCGCGCCTAGCAGCGGGGGAGCTGTTTTTT.

This clonotype was detected many times. The V gene is TRBV20-1, the J gene TRBJ2-2, with 12 positions matching TRBD2. V shed 3 bases, J shed 4 bases, and the junction held 0 bases outside the gene matches. The CDR3 covers 14 residues. CDR1 DFQATT and CDR2 SNEGSKA come from the germline V gene (reference sequence). Here the CDR3 DNA reads TGCAGTGCTAGGACTAGCGGGAGCACCGGGGAGCTGTTTTTT. This translates into CSARTSGSTGELFF.

In this sample, this clonotype turned up many times. This chain joins TRBV2 and TRBJ1-1, with D possibly being TRBD1 (5 bases). This CDR3 region has 14 residues. Trimming took 7 bases from V and 3 from J, leaving 15 bases between them. Germline V gene lookup returns CDR1 SNHLY and CDR2 FYNNEI. In DNA, the CDR3 is TGTGCCAGCATAGGGACTTTGGGCGACACTGAAGCTTTCTTT. It encodes CASIGTLGDTEAFF.